These 11 T cell receptor beta chains were sequenced from one sample in a study of blood T cell repertoires in COVID-19. TCRdb's table, derived via immunoSEQ multiplex PCR, lists solely in-frame clones and lacks some. The table includes 250,000 to 400,000 clones, approximately 91% detected once. Sequencing was done on a sample of PBMCs or T cells enriched from blood (not recorded which). Receptors originate from a man aged 55 to 70 who had recovered from COVID-19.

This chain connects TRBV2 to TRBJ1-1; D unresolved. The CDR3 runs 10 residues. Germline lookup yields CDR1 SNHLY and CDR2 FYNNEI. V lost 2 bases, J lost 9 bases, and 4 bases lay in between. The CDR3 DNA follows: TGTGCCAGCAGTGAAAACAAAGCTTTCTTT. It specifies CASSENKAFF.

This sequence joins TRBV5-6 and TRBJ2-5; maybe TRBD2 (5 bases). In germline, CDR1 is SGHDT, CDR2 YYEEEE. Trimming removed 4 bases at V and 2 bases at J, with 18 bases between. This CDR3 is built from 16 residues. The CDR3 DNA follows: TGTGCCAGCAGCACACCGGACCGAGGGCGGCAAGAGACCCAGTACTTC. Residues: CASSTPDRGRQETQYF.

The chain links TRBV28 to TRBJ1-4; tentative D call: TRBD1 (6 bases). The CDR3 is 15 residues long. The germline CDR1 and CDR2 sequences are MDHEN and SYDVKM. The V gene lost 5 bases and the J gene lost 3 bases, with 13 bases spanning the gap. In DNA form, the CDR3 reads TGTGCCAGCAGTACCCCGACAGGACCTAATGAAAAACTGTTTTTT. Encoded protein: CASSTPTGPNEKLFF.

The rearrangement links TRBV24-1 to TRBJ2-7, with 10 bases that match TRBD2. The ends lost 5 bases at V and 5 bases at J; junction bases unmatched: 11. The germline V gene encodes CDR1 KGHDR and CDR2 SFDVKD. CDR3 length: 16 amino acids. In DNA, the CDR3 is TGTGCCACCAGTGCCCTTGGAGCGGGAGGGCTCCACGAGCAGTACTTC. The encoded protein is CATSALGAGGLHEQYF.

This sequence joins TRBV19 and TRBJ1-2; 8 bases line up with TRBD1. From germline, CDR1 is LNHDA and CDR2 SQIVND (reference sequence). Germline trimming cut 6 bases from V and 0 bases from J; bases unmatched to any gene: 9. The CDR3 runs 16 residues. The CDR3 DNA is TGTGCCAGTAGAGGGGGCAGGGGGCCCTCTAACTATGGCTACACCTTC. Its translation is CASRGGRGPSNYGYTF. Complete variable domain (other parts from reference TRBV19 and TRBJ1-2): DGGITQSPKYLFRKEGQNVTLSCEQNLNHDAMYWYRQDPGQGLRLIYYSQIVNDFQKGDIAEGYSVSREKKESFPLTVTSAQKNPTAFYLCASRGGRGPSNYGYTFGSGTRLTVV.

This chain connects TRBV7-9 to TRBJ1-4, with 7 bases that match TRBD1. The ends lost 4 bases at V and 1 base at J; junction bases unmatched: 6. CDR3 length: 16 amino acids. Germline V gene data show CDR1 as SEHNR and CDR2 as FQNEAQ (reference sequence). The CDR3 sequence: CASSSSTGVTNEKLFF. DNA of the CDR3: TGTGCCAGCAGCTCCTCAACAGGGGTAACTAATGAAAAACTGTTTTTT.

The genes are TRBV7-3 and TRBJ2-3; tentatively, D is TRBD2 (6 bases). The CDR3 has 15 residues. CDR1 SGHTA and CDR2 FQGTGA come from the germline V gene. Trimming shortened V by 5 bases and J by 4 bases, and 16 bases separated the two germline ends. CDR3 DNA: TGTGCCAGCAGCCCGGGACTGTTTCTATCAGATACGCAGTATTTT. Its protein is CASSPGLFLSDTQYF. Supplemented by reference TRBV7-3 and TRBJ2-3, the full variable domain reads GAGVSQTPSNKVTEKGKYVELRCDPISGHTALYWYRQSLGQGPEFLIYFQGTGAADDSGLPNDRFFAVRPEGSVSTLKIQRTERGDSAVYLCASSPGLFLSDTQYFGPGTRLTVL.

The rearrangement joins TRBV19 to TRBJ1-6, with D hard to call. Germline assignment: CDR1 LNHDA and CDR2 SQIVND (reference sequence). The ends were cut back, 7 bases at V and 7 bases at J, with 17 bases in the middle. The CDR3 extends over 15 amino acids. CDR3 protein: CASTNQRTTNSPLHF. DNA for the CDR3: TGTGCCAGTACCAACCAGAGAACGACAAATTCACCCCTCCACTTT.

Worth noting for this clone: Other DNA sequences in this sample translate to the same CDR3. The genes are TRBV5-1 and TRBJ2-5; no clear D. This CDR3 is 14 amino acids long. Trimming cost V 0 bases and J 3 bases, with 9 bases left between them. Germline CDR1 reads SGHRS; CDR2 reads YFSETQ. The CDR3 protein is CASSLAGTEETQYF. CDR3 DNA: TGCGCCAGCAGCTTGGCAGGAACGGAAGAGACCCAGTACTTC.

V usage is TRBV3-1 (or the pseudogene TRBV3-2) and J usage is TRBJ2-2; TRBD1 aligns across 8 bases. The CDR3 is 17 amino acids. From germline, CDR1 is LGHDT and CDR2 YNNKEL (reference sequence). Trimming at V came to 0 bases and at J to 7 bases, leaving 10 bases not matched to a gene. CDR3 in DNA: TGTGCCAGCAGCCAAGAAGAGACAGGGGACGTGGGCGGGGAGCTGTTTTTT. This gives the protein CASSQEETGDVGGELFF.

The chain recombines TRBV9 with TRBJ1-2; 7 bases are a match to TRBD1. CDR3 size: 15 residues. Germline lookup yields CDR1 SGDLS and CDR2 YYNGEE. The ends lost 4 bases at V and 9 bases at J; junction bases unmatched: 15. CDR3 DNA sequence: TGTGCCAGCAGCCCCCCCCAGGGGCCAGGGGGGAGCTACACCTTC. Amino acids: CASSPPQGPGGSYTF.